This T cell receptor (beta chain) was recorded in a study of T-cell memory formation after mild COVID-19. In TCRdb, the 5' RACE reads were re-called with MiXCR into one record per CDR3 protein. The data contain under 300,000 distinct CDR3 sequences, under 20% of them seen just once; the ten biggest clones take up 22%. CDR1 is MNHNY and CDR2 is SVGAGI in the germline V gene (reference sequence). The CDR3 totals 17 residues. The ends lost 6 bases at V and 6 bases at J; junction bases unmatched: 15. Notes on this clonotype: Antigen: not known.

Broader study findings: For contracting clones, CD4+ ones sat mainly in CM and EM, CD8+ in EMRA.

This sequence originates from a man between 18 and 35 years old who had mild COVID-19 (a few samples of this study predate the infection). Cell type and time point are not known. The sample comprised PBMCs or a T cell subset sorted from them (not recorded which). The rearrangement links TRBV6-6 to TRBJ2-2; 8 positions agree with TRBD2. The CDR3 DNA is TGTGCCAGCAGACCTCCCCGAGCGGGGGTATCCCCCGGGGAGCTGTTTTTT. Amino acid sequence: CASRPPRAGVSPGELFF.